This T cell receptor (beta chain) was documented in a study of blood T cells in healthy people across ages. The table lists this clonotype with many counts. The antigen remains unidentified. Caucasian individuals from Russia who were healthy and aged 6 to 90 acted as donors. A sample-barcoded 5' primer and a J-beta primer mix were used in a second PCR of about 6 to 11 cycles. Each cDNA was tagged by a template-switch adaptor containing 12 random nucleotides. TCRdb analysed the 5' RACE reads with MiXCR anew, one entry per CDR3 protein. The data hold about 1.5 million distinct CDR3 sequences, with 40% to 45% observed a single time. General study points: What prevented conclusive comparison of naive and antigen-experienced cells was that PBMCs were unsorted.

CDR3 length: 15 amino acids. Germline V gene sequence: CDR1 MGHRA, CDR2 YSYEKL. With 1 base removed from V and 2 bases from J, the gap between germline ends came to 11 bases. Sequenced material: blood. V usage is TRBV4-1 and J usage is TRBJ1-2; possibly TRBD1 for D (6 bases). This clonotype was sampled from a woman aged 18-29 years in good health. The DNA of the CDR3 is TGCGCCAGCAGCCAAGTGCTGGGGGCAAACTATGGCTACACCTTC. It codes for CASSQVLGANYGYTF.